The 17 T cell receptor beta chains reported below all come from one sample, sequenced in a study of OX40 agonist ivuxolimab in advanced cancers. The protocol was immunoSEQ multiplex PCR, while the TCRdb copy is restricted to in-frame clones and leaves out a portion. Here the sample spans 40,000 to 65,000 clones, almost 85% being singletons. This specimen consisted of CD4+ or CD8+ T cells sorted from blood, obtained in a trial of the OX40 agonist ivuxolimab. The receptors originated from an adult with an advanced solid tumor such as melanoma, head and neck, liver or kidney cancer.

V is TRBV28 and J is TRBJ2-5, with D unclear. TRBJ2-7 explains the end of the DNA better; the J call may be wrong. The germline V gene has CDR1 MDHEN and CDR2 SYDVKM. There are 13 residues in the CDR3. The DNA of the CDR3 is TGTGCCAGCAGCCTAGGAGCTCGCTACGAGCAGTACTTC. It encodes CASSLGARYEQYF.

This CDR3 is CASSYSVSYTDTQYF. In nucleotides, the CDR3 is TGTGCCAGCAGCTATAGCGTCTCCTACACAGATACGCAGTATTTT. The chain links TRBV7-8 to TRBJ2-3, with D possibly being TRBD2 (5 bases). CDR1 is SGHVS and CDR2 is FQNEAQ in the germline V gene. The length of the CDR3 is 15 residues. Trimming cost V 4 bases and J 2 bases, with 13 bases left between them.

The chain recombines TRBV10-3 with TRBJ2-5, with D maybe TRBD2 (6 bases). Trimming removed 2 bases from V and 5 bases from J, with 12 bases in between. From germline, CDR1 is ENHRY and CDR2 SYGVKD. CDR3 length equals 14 residues. CDR3 amino acids: CAISERRAGETQYF. The DNA for the CDR3 is TGTGCCATCAGTGAGAGGAGGGCAGGTGAGACCCAGTACTTC.

This clone was detected only once. V usage is TRBV19 and J usage is TRBJ1-2; TRBD1 matches at 8 bases. Germline-derived CDR1 and CDR2 are LNHDA and SQIVND (reference sequence). CDR3 length: 17 residues. V was pared by 4 bases and J by 1 base, with 11 bases of the junction left unmatched. CDR3 amino acids: CASSTTGTGFFNYGYTF. CDR3 bases: TGTGCCAGTAGTACCACCGGGACAGGATTTTTTAACTATGGCTACACCTTC.

This clone has a handful of counts. This rearrangement joins TRBV27 to TRBJ2-6, with 9 nucleotides matching TRBD1. The germline V gene has CDR1 MNHEY and CDR2 SMNVEV (reference sequence). The CDR3 has 15 amino acids. After removal of 4 bases from V and 2 bases from J, the junction contained 0 bases not matched to a gene. The CDR3 DNA follows: TGTGCCAGCAGTTGGACAGGGGCTGGGGCCAACGTCCTGACTTTC. This codes for CASSWTGAGANVLTF.

J is TRBJ1-3 and V is TRBV10-1; 7 bases are a match to TRBD1. V shed 2 bases, J shed 0 bases, and the junction held 7 bases outside the gene matches. Germline values: CDR1 WNHNN, CDR2 SYGVQD (reference sequence). The CDR3 loop spans 17 amino acids. CDR3 sequence: CASSETRAGGSGNTIYF. The DNA for the CDR3 is TGCGCCAGCAGTGAGACTCGTGCAGGGGGCTCTGGAAACACCATATATTTT.

The chain uses TRBV30 and TRBJ1-2; D not resolved. The CDR3 is made up of 14 amino acids. V lost 1 base and J lost 4, with 13 bases in between. Germline CDR1 reads GTSNPN; CDR2 reads SVGIG (reference sequence). For the CDR3, the DNA is TGTGCCTGGAGTGGAGGACGCGGTAGCTATGGCTACACCTTC. Amino acid sequence: CAWSGGRGSYGYTF.

The rearrangement uses TRBV19 and TRBJ1-2; TRBD1 agrees at 9 bases. The junction had 4 bases not matched to a gene; V was cut back by 2 bases and J by 3 bases. In germline, CDR1 is LNHDA, CDR2 SQIVND (reference sequence). The CDR3 has 15 residues. For the CDR3, the DNA is TGTGCCAGTAGTATATTACAGGGGGCGTACTATGGCTACACCTTC. Translation: CASSILQGAYYGYTF.

V usage is TRBV7-6 and J usage is TRBJ2-3; 12 nucleotides align to TRBD2. Germline loops: CDR1 SGHVS, CDR2 FNYEAQ. The CDR3 contains 19 residues. Trimming cost V 6 bases and J 0 bases; bases outside gene matches: 13. CDR3 DNA sequence: TGTGCCAGCAGTTTCCTAGCGGGAGGGAGGAGATCTAGCACAGATACGCAGTATTTT. This sequence encodes CASSFLAGGRRSSTDTQYF.

The chain employs TRBV5-1 and TRBJ2-2; no reliable D call. Germline V gene data show CDR1 as SGHRS and CDR2 as YFSETQ. This CDR3 has 14 amino acids. Trimming removed 4 bases at V and 8 bases at J, with 15 bases between. This CDR3 reads CASSLDTLGGELFF. CDR3 DNA: TGCGCCAGCAGCCTAGACACCTTGGGTGGGGAGCTGTTTTTT.

The chain combines TRBV6-5 with TRBJ1-2; D is unclear. V was pared by 8 bases and J by 5 bases, with 15 bases between. In germline, CDR1 is MNHEY, CDR2 SVGAGI. The CDR3 covers 13 residues. The CDR3, as DNA: TGTGCCAGCGGTATGCGGACGGATTATGGCTACACCTTC. Its translation: CASGMRTDYGYTF.

This chain connects TRBV4-1 to TRBJ2-2; D may be TRBD2 (6 bases). Per the germline V gene, CDR1 is MGHRA and CDR2 is YSYEKL. Trimming left V 0 bases short and J 6 bases short, with 11 bases between. This CDR3 contains 15 residues. The chain's CDR3 is CASSQELAVAGELFF. The CDR3 nucleotides read TGCGCCAGCAGCCAAGAACTAGCCGTGGCCGGGGAGCTGTTTTTT.

CDR3 residues: CASRIKVLAGAGANVLTF. The DNA for the CDR3 is TGTGCCAGCAGGATCAAGGTCCTAGCGGGAGCTGGGGCCAACGTCCTGACTTTC. The V gene is TRBV28, the J gene TRBJ2-6, with TRBD2 identical over 10 bases. Germline CDR1 and CDR2: MDHEN and SYDVKM. Trimming cost V 6 bases and J 2 bases; bases outside gene matches: 10. The CDR3 totals 18 residues.

The J gene is TRBJ2-7, the V gene TRBV11-3; 9 nucleotides line up with TRBD1. The V gene's germline CDR1 is SGHNT and CDR2 YENEEA. The CDR3 extends over 15 amino acids. The V gene end was trimmed by 2 bases and the J gene end by 3 bases; junction bases not matched to a gene: 5. CDR3 bases: TGTGCCAGCAGCTTAAGCACGGGACAGGGCTACGAGCAGTACTTC. This gives the protein CASSLSTGQGYEQYF.

This clone was recorded once. CDR3 nucleotide sequence: TGTGCCAGCAGTGAGTCCTGGGGGGTAACCTACGAGCAGTACTTC. Translating gives CASSESWGVTYEQYF. This sequence joins TRBV6-1 and TRBJ2-7, with a weak D call TRBD2 (6 bases). Between the trimmed V and J ends, which lost 3 bases and 2 bases, there was a span of 14 bases. The CDR3 loop spans 15 amino acids. Germline V gives CDR1 MNHNS, CDR2 SASEGT.

The rearrangement joins TRBV6-1 to TRBJ2-3; TRBD1 matches at 9 bases. This CDR3 has 15 residues. In germline, CDR1 is MNHNS, CDR2 SASEGT. The V segment lost 4 bases and the J segment 3 bases; nucleotides outside the gene matches: 5. CDR3 sequence (DNA): TGTGCCAGCAGTGTCCAACAGGGGGCGACAGATACGCAGTATTTT. Translated, it gives CASSVQQGATDTQYF.

The CDR3 DNA sequence: TGTGCCAGTAAGGGAACGGGAGGAAGTGAGCAGTTCTTC. Translated, it gives CASKGTGGSEQFF. The chain recombines TRBV19 with TRBJ2-1, with TRBD2 matching over 7 bases. V was pared by 7 bases and J by 9 bases, with 9 bases of the junction left unmatched. CDR3 length equals 13 residues. Germline CDR1 is LNHDA and CDR2 is SQIVND (reference sequence).